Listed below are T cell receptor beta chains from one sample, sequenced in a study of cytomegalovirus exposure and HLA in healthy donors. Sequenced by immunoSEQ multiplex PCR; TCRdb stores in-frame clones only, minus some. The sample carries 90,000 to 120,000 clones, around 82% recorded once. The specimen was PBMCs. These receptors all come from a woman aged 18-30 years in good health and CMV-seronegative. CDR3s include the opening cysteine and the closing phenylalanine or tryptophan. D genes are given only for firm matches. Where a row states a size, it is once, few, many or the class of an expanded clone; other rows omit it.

CDR3nt: TGTGCCAGCAGTGGGGCCAGGGAGGGAAAACTGTTTTTT; CDR3aa: CASSGAREGKLFF; abundance: -; d_gene: -; v_gene: TRBV6-1; j_gene: TRBJ1-4
CDR3nt: TGCGCCAGCAGCCAAGAGGCCGGGACAGGGTACGAGCAGTACTTC; CDR3aa: CASSQEAGTGYEQYF; abundance: -; d_gene: TRBD1; v_gene: TRBV4-1; j_gene: TRBJ2-7
CDR3nt: TGTGCCAGCAGCTTAGACTCAGAGACCTACACCTTC; CDR3aa: CASSLDSETYTF; abundance: -; d_gene: -; v_gene: TRBV7-3; j_gene: TRBJ1-2
CDR3nt: TGTGCTAGTGGTTTGGTCTCGGGGTCGGAGCATTTAAACACTGAAGCTTTCTTT; CDR3aa: CASGLVSGSEHLNTEAFF; abundance: once; d_gene: -; v_gene: TRBV12-5; j_gene: TRBJ1-1
CDR3nt: TGTGCCAGCAGTGGACAGGGGGCTCCAGATACGCAGTATTTT; CDR3aa: CASSGQGAPDTQYF; abundance: -; d_gene: TRBD1; v_gene: TRBV6-4; j_gene: TRBJ2-3
CDR3nt: TGTGCCAGCAGCTATATAGCGGGGGGGTTTGCGGAGACCCAGTACTTC; CDR3aa: CASSYIAGGFAETQYF; abundance: -; d_gene: TRBD2; v_gene: TRBV5-6; j_gene: TRBJ2-5
CDR3nt: TGTGCCAGCTATAGCACAGATACGCAGTATTTT; CDR3aa: CASYSTDTQYF; abundance: -; d_gene: -; v_gene: TRBV27; j_gene: TRBJ2-3
CDR3nt: TGCGCCAGCAGCCAAGCCCCCAACTACGAGCAGTACTTC; CDR3aa: CASSQAPNYEQYF; abundance: -; d_gene: -; v_gene: TRBV4-1; j_gene: TRBJ2-7
CDR3nt: TGTGCCTGGGGCAGGGGCTATGGCTACACCTTC; CDR3aa: CAWGRGYGYTF; abundance: -; d_gene: -; v_gene: TRBV30; j_gene: TRBJ1-2
CDR3nt: TGTGCCAGCAGCTTAGATACGGGTTACTCTGGAAACACCATATATTTT; CDR3aa: CASSLDTGYSGNTIYF; abundance: -; d_gene: -; v_gene: TRBV11-2; j_gene: TRBJ1-3
CDR3nt: TGCGCCAGCAGCCTGGGGGAGAGCACTGAAGCTTTCTTT; CDR3aa: CASSLGESTEAFF; abundance: once; d_gene: -; v_gene: TRBV5-1; j_gene: TRBJ1-1
CDR3nt: TGTGCCAGCAGTCTTAGGGGGTATTATGGCTACACCTTC; CDR3aa: CASSLRGYYGYTF; abundance: -; d_gene: -; v_gene: TRBV6-5; j_gene: TRBJ1-2
CDR3nt: TGTGCCAGCAGCCAAGTAACGAGCGGCCAAGAGACCCAGTACTTC; CDR3aa: CASSQVTSGQETQYF; abundance: once; d_gene: -; v_gene: TRBV4-2; j_gene: TRBJ2-5
CDR3nt: TGTGCCAGCAGCCTATCGGACAGGGGTCAGCCCCAGCATTTT; CDR3aa: CASSLSDRGQPQHF; abundance: -; d_gene: TRBD1; v_gene: TRBV9; j_gene: TRBJ1-5
CDR3nt: TGTGCCAGCAGTGGGTTGGGGCTGGGCTACGAGCAGTACTTC; CDR3aa: CASSGLGLGYEQYF; abundance: -; d_gene: -; v_gene: TRBV6-5; j_gene: TRBJ2-7
CDR3nt: TGTGCCATCAAAGCCGGGACAGGGTCCTACAATGAGCAGTTCTTC; CDR3aa: CAIKAGTGSYNEQFF; abundance: -; d_gene: TRBD1; v_gene: TRBV10-3; j_gene: TRBJ2-1
CDR3nt: TGTGCCAGCAGCTGGACAGGGACCACTGAAGCTTTCTTT; CDR3aa: CASSWTGTTEAFF; abundance: -; d_gene: TRBD1; v_gene: TRBV7-9; j_gene: TRBJ1-1
CDR3nt: TGTGCCAGCAGCTTAAGCGACAGGGGGCAAGGTCACTATGGCTACACCTTC; CDR3aa: CASSLSDRGQGHYGYTF; abundance: once; d_gene: TRBD1; v_gene: TRBV7-9; j_gene: TRBJ1-2
CDR3nt: TGCGCCAGCAGCTTGGGGGCCCCCGCGGGGGGGCCGAATGAGCAGTTCTTC; CDR3aa: CASSLGAPAGGPNEQFF; abundance: -; d_gene: TRBD2; v_gene: TRBV5-1; j_gene: TRBJ2-1
CDR3nt: TGTGCCAGCAGCCCCTCCCCCGGACAGGGGTCCAATGAGCAGTTCTTC; CDR3aa: CASSPSPGQGSNEQFF; abundance: -; d_gene: TRBD1; v_gene: TRBV6-4; j_gene: TRBJ2-1
CDR3nt: TGTGCCAGCAGCTCCCGACAGGGTGATGAAAAACTGTTTTTT; CDR3aa: CASSSRQGDEKLFF; abundance: -; d_gene: TRBD1; v_gene: TRBV11-1; j_gene: TRBJ1-4
CDR3nt: TGTGCCAGCAAAGAAGGGACAGGGGGCTGGGATAGTCAGCCCCAGCATTTT; CDR3aa: CASKEGTGGWDSQPQHF; abundance: -; d_gene: TRBD1; v_gene: TRBV27; j_gene: TRBJ1-5
CDR3nt: TGTGCCAGCAGCCCAGGGACAGAAATTAAGACTGAAGCTTTCTTT; CDR3aa: CASSPGTEIKTEAFF; abundance: once; d_gene: TRBD1; v_gene: TRBV7-9; j_gene: TRBJ1-1
CDR3nt: TGTGCCAGCAGCGTCTCACAGGGGTCTGGGGCCAACGTCCTGACTTTC; CDR3aa: CASSVSQGSGANVLTF; abundance: -; d_gene: TRBD1; v_gene: TRBV9; j_gene: TRBJ2-6
CDR3nt: TGCAGTCAACTAGCGGGGGAAGAGACCCAGTACTTC; CDR3aa: CSQLAGEETQYF; abundance: few; d_gene: TRBD2; v_gene: TRBV29-1; j_gene: TRBJ2-5
CDR3nt: TGTGCCAGCAGCTTAGATCCCGGACAGCAAGAGACCCAGTACTTC; CDR3aa: CASSLDPGQQETQYF; abundance: -; d_gene: -; v_gene: TRBV7-9; j_gene: TRBJ2-5
CDR3nt: TGTGCCAGCAGGGACAGCTCCTACGAGCAGTACTTC; CDR3aa: CASRDSSYEQYF; abundance: few; d_gene: -; v_gene: TRBV27; j_gene: TRBJ2-7
CDR3nt: TGTGCCAGCAGCTCCGTGCTTCAGGGGGCTCGGGAGCAGTACTTC; CDR3aa: CASSSVLQGAREQYF; abundance: -; d_gene: TRBD1; v_gene: TRBV5-6; j_gene: TRBJ2-7
CDR3nt: TGTGCCTGGAGCCCTCGCGGGGACAGGCAGCGAGATACGCAGTATTTT; CDR3aa: CAWSPRGDRQRDTQYF; abundance: -; d_gene: TRBD1; v_gene: TRBV30; j_gene: TRBJ2-3
CDR3nt: TGTGCCAGCATCTCCGGGGGGTTCACCTACGAGCAGTACTTC; CDR3aa: CASISGGFTYEQYF; abundance: -; d_gene: TRBD2; v_gene: TRBV28; j_gene: TRBJ2-7
CDR3nt: TGTGCCAGCAGCTTAGACAGGCAAGCTAACTATGGCTACACCTTC; CDR3aa: CASSLDRQANYGYTF; abundance: -; d_gene: -; v_gene: TRBV5-4; j_gene: TRBJ1-2
CDR3nt: TGTGCCAGCAGTCCCGTGAGCGCTAACTATGGCTACACCTTC; CDR3aa: CASSPVSANYGYTF; abundance: -; d_gene: -; v_gene: TRBV6-1; j_gene: TRBJ1-2
CDR3nt: TGTGCCAGCAGCGTAGGTAGCGGGGCGGGTGAGCAGTTCTTC; CDR3aa: CASSVGSGAGEQFF; abundance: -; d_gene: TRBD2; v_gene: TRBV9; j_gene: TRBJ2-1
CDR3nt: TGTGCCAGCAGTGAACTTCCCGGGATATCTTACGAGCAGTACTTC; CDR3aa: CASSELPGISYEQYF; abundance: -; d_gene: -; v_gene: TRBV2; j_gene: TRBJ2-7
CDR3nt: TGCGCCAGCAGAGCCGACGGGGACACTGAAGCTTTCTTT; CDR3aa: CASRADGDTEAFF; abundance: -; d_gene: -; v_gene: TRBV5-1; j_gene: TRBJ1-1
CDR3nt: TGTGCCAGCTCACCCAATCCGACAGGGAGTAACTATGGCTACACCTTC; CDR3aa: CASSPNPTGSNYGYTF; abundance: once; d_gene: TRBD1; v_gene: TRBV18; j_gene: TRBJ1-2
CDR3nt: TGTGCCAGCAGCGCAGTAGCGGGGGGGACCGCAGATACGCAGTATTTT; CDR3aa: CASSAVAGGTADTQYF; abundance: -; d_gene: TRBD2; v_gene: TRBV9; j_gene: TRBJ2-3